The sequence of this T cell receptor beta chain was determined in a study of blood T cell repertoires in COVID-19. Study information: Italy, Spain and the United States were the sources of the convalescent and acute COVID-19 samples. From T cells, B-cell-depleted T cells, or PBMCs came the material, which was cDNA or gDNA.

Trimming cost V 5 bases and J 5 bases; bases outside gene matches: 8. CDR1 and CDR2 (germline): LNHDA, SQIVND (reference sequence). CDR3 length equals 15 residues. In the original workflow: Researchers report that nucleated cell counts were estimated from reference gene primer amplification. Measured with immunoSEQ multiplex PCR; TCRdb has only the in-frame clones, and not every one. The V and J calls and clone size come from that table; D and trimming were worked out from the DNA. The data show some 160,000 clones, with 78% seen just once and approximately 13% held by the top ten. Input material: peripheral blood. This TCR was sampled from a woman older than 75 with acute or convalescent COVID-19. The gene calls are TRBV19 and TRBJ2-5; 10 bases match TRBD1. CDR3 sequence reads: CASSPRGTGVETQYF. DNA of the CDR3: TGTGCCAGTAGTCCCCGAGGGACAGGGGTGGAGACCCAGTACTTC. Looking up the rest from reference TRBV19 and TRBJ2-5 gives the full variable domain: DGGITQSPKYLFRKEGQNVTLSCEQNLNHDAMYWYRQDPGQGLRLIYYSQIVNDFQKGDIAEGYSVSREKKESFPLTVTSAQKNPTAFYLCASSPRGTGVETQYFGPGTRLLVL.